Following are 26 T cell receptor beta chains from one sample sequenced in a study of T cell responses to AZD1222 COVID-19 vaccine (dated by TCRdb to the early 2020s). The library was obtained by the immunoSEQ multiplex PCR assay. TCRdb stores this immuneACCESS table with in-frame sequences only. Part of the clones is absent; in the studies checked, under half of the shortfall reflects unresolved V genes, and no reason is known for the rest. This sample comprises 140,000 or so clones, 85% to 95% of them detected only once. Of the sample, roughly an eighth falls within the top ten clones. According to the study, the label for this sample's time point signals: sample from adult after SARS-CoV-2 infection, after symptom onset. Sample: peripheral blood, taken after recovery from COVID-19. The receptors shown here come from an adult who had recovered from COVID-19.

The chain links TRBV9 to TRBJ2-2; possibly TRBD1 for D (6 bases). CDR3 size: 15 residues. The germline V gene encodes CDR1 SGDLS and CDR2 YYNGEE. V dropped 3 bases and J dropped 6 bases, with 15 bases sitting between them. The CDR3: CASSALKGVSGELFF. CDR3 DNA: TGTGCCAGCAGCGCTCTCAAGGGGGTCTCCGGGGAGCTGTTTTTT.

The chain links TRBV5-5 to TRBJ1-2, with D possibly being TRBD1 (6 bases). The V end was cut by 1 base, the J end by 2 bases, with 24 bases between. In germline, CDR1 is SGHKS, CDR2 YYEKEE (reference sequence). The CDR3 spans 19 residues. This CDR3 reads CASSLRGGAKASGNYGYTF. CDR3 nucleotides: TGTGCCAGCAGCTTGCGGGGGGGGGCAAAGGCCTCAGGGAACTATGGCTACACCTTC.

The V gene is TRBV25-1, the J gene TRBJ2-2; D may be TRBD1 or TRBD2 (5 bases each). The CDR3 runs to 14 residues. V gave up 4 bases and J gave up 4 bases, with 10 bases separating them. The germline gives CDR1 MGHDK, CDR2 SYGVNS. CDR3 sequence: CASSGGSSTGELFF. Here the CDR3 DNA reads TGTGCCAGCAGTGGGGGGAGTAGCACCGGGGAGCTGTTTTTT.

The V gene is TRBV28, the J gene TRBJ1-5; unclear D gene. The V gene's germline CDR1 is MDHEN and CDR2 SYDVKM. CDR3 length equals 13 residues. V was clipped by 2 bases and J by 3 bases, with 5 bases between them. The CDR3 DNA follows: TGTGCCAGCAGTTTAGAGACCAATCAGCCCCAGCATTTT. The encoded protein is CASSLETNQPQHF.

The rearrangement links TRBV4-1 to TRBJ2-7; tentative D call: TRBD1 (6 bases). The CDR3 covers 13 residues. Germline values: CDR1 MGHRA, CDR2 YSYEKL. V was pared by 5 bases and J by 6 bases, with 14 bases between. CDR3 DNA sequence: TGCGCCAGCAGCTCCCACAGGGTATCCGAGCAGTACTTC. Translated: CASSSHRVSEQYF.

V gene TRBV12-5 combines with J gene TRBJ1-3; 8 bases are shared with TRBD1. The CDR3 consists of 15 residues. Germline trimming cut 0 bases from V and 6 bases from J; bases unmatched to any gene: 4. CDR1 and CDR2 from the germline V gene are LGHNT and FRNRAP. The CDR3 nucleotides read TGTGCTAGTGGTTTGGTAGGCCAGGGGGCAAACACCATATATTTT. The encoded protein is CASGLVGQGANTIYF.

This rearrangement joins TRBV4-1 to TRBJ1-1; D is uncertain. The CDR3 consists of 15 residues. Between the trimmed V and J ends, which lost 0 bases and 5 bases, there was a span of 13 bases. Germline CDR1 MGHRA, CDR2 YSYEKL. As DNA, the CDR3 is TGCGCCAGCAGCCAAGAGTCCTCTCTAGGGACTGAAGCTTTCTTT. Protein product: CASSQESSLGTEAFF.

The V gene is TRBV10-1, the J gene TRBJ2-3; 13 bases fit TRBD2. The CDR3 spans 15 residues. Germline V gene lookup returns CDR1 WNHNN and CDR2 SYGVQD (reference sequence). J gave up 5 bases and V 5 bases, and 4 bases lay outside the gene matches. As DNA, the CDR3 is TGCGCCAGCAGTCGGACTAGCGGGAGAATAGATACGCAGTATTTT. Translation gives CASSRTSGRIDTQYF.

The chain couples TRBV3-1 (or the pseudogene TRBV3-2) to TRBJ2-2; no reliable D call. The V end lost 4 bases, the J end lost 1 base, and 7 bases lay between the germline ends. This CDR3 region has 14 residues. Germline-derived CDR1 and CDR2 are LGHDT and YNNKEL (reference sequence). For the CDR3, the DNA is TGTGCCAGCAGCCGGACGGAGAACACCGGGGAGCTGTTTTTT. Translating gives CASSRTENTGELFF.

The chain uses TRBV2 and TRBJ1-1; D uncertain. Trimming stripped 8 bases from V and 3 bases from J, with 13 bases between. This CDR3 region has 13 residues. Germline CDR1 reads SNHLY; CDR2 reads FYNNEI. CDR3 DNA sequence: TGTGCCAGCCGAGGATTTGGCGACACTGAAGCTTTCTTT. Its protein product is CASRGFGDTEAFF.

J is TRBJ2-7 and V is TRBV4-1; D remains unclear. CDR1 is MGHRA and CDR2 is YSYEKL in the germline V gene. The CDR3 extends over 14 amino acids. V was pared by 4 bases and J by 3 bases, with 13 bases between. As DNA, the CDR3 is TGCGCCAGCAGCCCCGACCCGTGGGTCTACGAGCAGTACTTC. Translated, it gives CASSPDPWVYEQYF.

The chain has TRBV5-1 and TRBJ1-4; a weak D match, TRBD1 (6 bases). The germline CDR1 and CDR2 sequences are SGHRS and YFSETQ. V gave up 4 bases and J gave up 0 bases, with 13 bases separating them. The CDR3 is 16 residues long. The DNA for the CDR3 is TGCGCCAGCAGCCCGGGGGGGGCTTCAACTAATGAAAAACTGTTTTTT. Protein product: CASSPGGASTNEKLFF.

In DNA form, the CDR3 reads TGTGCCAGCAGCCAAGATGTTGGGGCGTCCTATGGCTACACCTTC. Translated: CASSQDVGASYGYTF. J is TRBJ1-2 and V is TRBV4-2; a weak D match, TRBD1 (5 bases). V lost 0 bases and J 4 bases, leaving 12 bases between the germline ends. CDR3 length: 15 amino acids. Germline V gives CDR1 LGHNA, CDR2 YNFKEQ.

The rearrangement uses TRBV15 and TRBJ1-1; 7 bases line up with TRBD1. V was clipped by 1 base and J by 6 bases; unmatched bases: 5. Germline CDR1 and CDR2: LNHNV and YYDKDF (reference sequence). The CDR3 covers 14 residues. CDR3 bases: TGTGCCACCAGCAGAGCAGGGCAGGGGGCTGAAGCTTTCTTT. It encodes CATSRAGQGAEAFF.

V and J are TRBV30 and TRBJ2-7; D perhaps matches TRBD1 (6 bases). V was clipped by 8 bases and J by 2 bases, with 16 bases between them. Germline lookup yields CDR1 GTSNPN and CDR2 SVGIG (reference sequence). The CDR3 is 13 amino acids. The CDR3 coding sequence is TGTGCCGGTAAGGGGGATTTAACCTACGAGCAGTACTTC. Its translation: CAGKGDLTYEQYF.

This clone has a single count. The rearrangement uses TRBV29-1 and TRBJ2-5; perhaps D is TRBD1 or TRBD2 (5 bases each). Trimming pared 4 bases from V and 5 bases from J, leaving 14 bases between. This CDR3 contains 13 residues. Per the germline V gene, CDR1 is SQVTM and CDR2 is ANQGSEA. The CDR3 spells CSVGRGRGETQYF. The CDR3 DNA is TGCAGCGTTGGAAGGGGCCGCGGGGAGACCCAGTACTTC.

This clone was recorded only once. The V and J genes are TRBV12-3 or TRBV12-4 and TRBJ2-2, with D unresolved. This CDR3 contains 11 residues. The V and J ends lost 6 bases and 8 bases respectively, with 7 bases between them. This chain's CDR3 is CASRRSGELFF. The CDR3 DNA is TGTGCCAGCAGACGATCAGGGGAGCTGTTTTTT.

The chain is built from TRBV18 and TRBJ1-1; TRBD1 is a possible D gene (5 bases). Trimming left V 1 base short and J 5 bases short, with 17 bases between. Looked up from germline, CDR1 is KGHSH and CDR2 is LQKENI. The CDR3 is made up of 16 amino acids. Here the CDR3 DNA reads TGTGCCAGCTCACCACGGGGGTCAGGGAGTGAGACTGAAGCTTTCTTT. Its translation: CASSPRGSGSETEAFF.

The chain is built from TRBV14 and TRBJ2-1; 11 positions agree with TRBD2. The length of the CDR3 is 18 residues. Germline V CDR1 and CDR2: SGHDN, FVKESK. The ends lost 1 base at V and 4 bases at J; junction bases unmatched: 9. This CDR3 is CASSQVRLLAGGYNEQFF. The CDR3 coding sequence is TGTGCCAGCAGCCAAGTTCGCCTTTTAGCGGGAGGGTACAATGAGCAGTTCTTC.

The V call is TRBV24-1, the J call TRBJ1-1; 7 bases are a match to TRBD1. The germline V gene encodes CDR1 KGHDR and CDR2 SFDVKD. The CDR3 consists of 22 residues. J lost 1 base, V lost 3 bases, and 25 bases had no gene match. The CDR3 region is CATSDRMLQGMERKLGNTEAFF. The CDR3 nucleotides are TGTGCCACCAGTGATCGGATGCTACAGGGGATGGAACGCAAACTGGGGAACACTGAAGCTTTCTTT.

The genes are TRBV9 and TRBJ2-1; TRBD2 is a possible D gene (5 bases). The V end was cut by 0 bases, the J end by 5 bases, with 18 bases between. The length of the CDR3 is 17 residues. From germline, CDR1 is SGDLS and CDR2 YYNGEE. The DNA of the CDR3 is TGTGCCAGCAGCGTAGAAAGTGTGCCTAGCCTGGACAATGAGCAGTTCTTC. Its translation: CASSVESVPSLDNEQFF.

This chain joins TRBV3-1 (or the pseudogene TRBV3-2) and TRBJ2-7; TRBD2 matches 7 bases. Per the germline V gene, CDR1 is LGHDT and CDR2 is YNNKEL (reference sequence). There are 14 residues in the CDR3. J gave up 4 bases and V 2 bases, and 5 bases lay outside the gene matches. The CDR3 region has the DNA TGTGCCAGCAGCCAACTAGGGACTACTTACGAGCAGTACTTC. Protein: CASSQLGTTYEQYF.

This sequence joins TRBV4-2 and TRBJ1-3, with D unclear. Germline CDR1 LGHNA, CDR2 YNFKEQ. This CDR3 is built from 15 residues. V was shortened by 3 bases and J by 0 bases, with 9 bases between the two germline ends. The DNA for the CDR3 is TGTGCCAGCAGCCAGCGGGCCCTCTCTGGAAACACCATATATTTT. Translated, it gives CASSQRALSGNTIYF.

This chain joins TRBV28 and TRBJ1-4; D may be TRBD1 (6 bases). V lost 5 bases and J 4 bases, leaving 11 bases between the germline ends. Germline-derived CDR1 and CDR2 are MDHEN and SYDVKM. This CDR3 region has 14 residues. The CDR3 loop reads CASSKGGSNEKLFF. The CDR3 DNA follows: TGTGCCAGCAGTAAGGGGGGGAGTAATGAAAAACTGTTTTTT.

The chain has TRBV6-6 and TRBJ2-1; D gene ambiguous. Trimming pared 2 bases from V and 7 bases from J, leaving 9 bases between. The CDR3 spans 13 residues. Germline CDR1 MNHNY, CDR2 SVGAGI (reference sequence). CDR3 sequence (DNA): TGTGCCAGCAGTTACAGGGAAACGAATGAGCAGTTCTTC. This gives the protein CASSYRETNEQFF.

This chain connects TRBV18 to TRBJ1-2; no clear D. The CDR3 extends over 12 amino acids. Looked up from germline, CDR1 is KGHSH and CDR2 is LQKENI. Between the trimmed V and J ends, which lost 8 bases and 8 bases, there was a span of 15 bases. CDR3 residues: CASGDFRGGYTF. DNA of the CDR3: TGTGCCAGCGGAGACTTCCGAGGAGGCTACACCTTC.